This is a list of T cell receptor beta chains from one sample in a study of T-cell reconstitution after alpha-beta-depleted transplantation in children. From the PCR reads, TCRdb called clonotypes with MiXCR, one entry per CDR3 protein. The table has about 580,000 distinct CDR3 sequences, 20% to 25% seen once. The sequences come from PBMCs, mostly from graft donor cells, collected 360 days after TCRalphabeta/CD19-depleted stem cell transplant. These receptors were obtained from a boy in the first two years of life who had a stem cell transplant for acute myeloid leukemia, so the T cells may come from the graft donor. The CDR3 runs from the conserved cysteine through the conserved F or W. The D gene is left open where the match is weak. The size field is filled for only some rows; it gives once, few, many or a size class.

j_gene | v_gene | d_gene | abundance | CDR3nt | CDR3aa
TRBJ2-1 | TRBV9 | TRBD2 | once | TGTGCCAGCAGCCATTCGGGGGGGGAACGCTCCTACAATGAGCAGTTCTTC | CASSHSGGERSYNEQFF
TRBJ2-3 | TRBV18 | - | once | TGTGCCAGCTCACCGCCAGGCACTCGGGTTAGCACAGATACGCAGTATTTT | CASSPPGTRVSTDTQYF
TRBJ2-2 | TRBV28 | - | - | TGTGCCAGCAGTTTATCGGGGGTCCTTGGCACCGGGGAGCTGTTTTTT | CASSLSGVLGTGELFF
TRBJ1-4 | TRBV5-1 | TRBD1 | many | TGCGCCAGCAGCGCTACGGACAGGGCCGGGAAGGGAAAACTGTTTTTT | CASSATDRAGKGKLFF
TRBJ2-3 | TRBV12-3/TRBV12-4 | TRBD1 | many | TGTGCCAGCAGTTTCTTGCGGGGACAGGGTCTGGGCGCAGATACGCAGTATTTT | CASSFLRGQGLGADTQYF
TRBJ2-1 | TRBV4-2 | - | - | TGTGCCAGCAGCCAAGATCTAGGGCCTGAGCAGTTCTTC | CASSQDLGPEQFF
TRBJ2-4 | TRBV6-2/TRBV6-3 | - | many | TGTGCCAGCAGTCTTCTGATGGCCAAAAACATTCAGTACTTC | CASSLLMAKNIQYF
TRBJ2-1 | TRBV20-1 | - | many | TGCAGTGCTAGAGATCCGGGTAACAATGAGCAGTTCTTC | CSARDPGNNEQFF
TRBJ2-1 | TRBV5-6 | - | many | TGTGCCAGCAGCGGACGACTTCGCCAGCTCGATGAGCAGTTCTTC | CASSGRLRQLDEQFF
TRBJ2-1 | TRBV28 | TRBD1 | many | TGTGCCAGCAGCCTGGTTGGGACAGGGGTCGATGAGCAGTTCTTC | CASSLVGTGVDEQFF
TRBJ2-1 | TRBV7-9 | - | - | TGTGCCAGCAGCTTAACCGGCGGCTACAATGAGCAGTTCTTC | CASSLTGGYNEQFF
TRBJ1-1 | TRBV6-1 | TRBD1 | few | TGTGCCAGCAGATCGACAGGGGTGGGGACTGAAGCTTTCTTT | CASRSTGVGTEAFF
TRBJ1-1 | TRBV11-1 | TRBD1 | - | TGTGCCAGCAGCATAGGACAGGGGGGTGAAGCTTTCTTT | CASSIGQGGEAFF
TRBJ2-1 | TRBV27 | TRBD2 | few | TGTGCCAGCAGTATGGGACTAGCGGGGTCCTACAATGAGCAGTTCTTC | CASSMGLAGSYNEQFF
TRBJ1-5 | TRBV20-1 | - | - | TGCAGTGCTAGAGATCTCCGGAGGGAAAGCGATCAGCCCCAGCATTTT | CSARDLRRESDQPQHF
TRBJ1-5 | TRBV4-2 | - | once | TGTGCCAGCAGCCAAGATGTGCGGGGGTTTCAAGCCCAGCATTTT | CASSQDVRGFQAQHF
TRBJ1-5 | TRBV20-1 | - | few | TGCAGTGCTTTAGGGGGGAGCAATCAGCCCCAGCATTTT | CSALGGSNQPQHF
TRBJ2-2 | TRBV20-1 | TRBD1 | - | TGCAGTGCTAGACAGAGACAGGGTCGTATAACCGGGGAGCTGTTTTTT | CSARQRQGRITGELFF
TRBJ1-2 | TRBV21-1 | - | - | TGTGCCAGCGACTCCTCCACTGGGGACAGCGTAGGAGGCTACACCTTC | CASDSSTGDSVGGYTF
TRBJ2-7 | TRBV5-1 | - | few | TGCGCCAGCAGCTTGGGGGGGAGTTCTAGCTCCTACGAGCAGTACTTC | CASSLGGSSSSYEQYF
TRBJ1-5 | TRBV15 | - | many | TGTGCCACCAGCAGAGAAAGGGAGTATCAGCCCCAGCATTTT | CATSREREYQPQHF
TRBJ2-3 | TRBV12-3/TRBV12-4 | - | many | TGTGCCAGCAGGACATCAGTGATTAGCGGCACAGATACGCAGTATTTT | CASRTSVISGTDTQYF
TRBJ2-1 | TRBV5-6 | - | - | TGTGCCAGCAGCTTGGACAGGGACGGCAAGCAGTTCTTC | CASSLDRDGKQFF
TRBJ2-1 | TRBV5-1 | - | - | TGCGCCAGCAGCTTACAGCCAAATGAGCAGTTCTTC | CASSLQPNEQFF
TRBJ2-5 | TRBV12-3/TRBV12-4 | TRBD2 | few | TGTGCCAGCAGTCCCATTCGGGGGGGTTCTGAGACCCAGTACTTC | CASSPIRGGSETQYF
TRBJ2-2 | TRBV9 | - | - | TGTGCCAGCAGCGTTTGGTCCGAGCCCGGGGAGCTGTTTTTT | CASSVWSEPGELFF
TRBJ2-1 | TRBV12-3/TRBV12-4 | - | many | TGTGCCAGCAGCCCCGGGGGGCTCAATGAGCAGTTCTTC | CASSPGGLNEQFF
TRBJ1-2 | TRBV12-3/TRBV12-4 | - | few | TGTGCCAGCAGTTTAGCTGGGTCTGGAGGCTACACCTTC | CASSLAGSGGYTF
TRBJ2-4 | TRBV11-1 | - | few | TGTGCCAGCAGCTTAGTGGGGAGAGCCAAAAACATTCAGTACTTC | CASSLVGRAKNIQYF
TRBJ2-2 | TRBV7-3 | - | - | TGTGCCAGCAGCCCGAGTAGGGAGGACACCGGGGAGCTGTTTTTT | CASSPSREDTGELFF
TRBJ2-3 | TRBV27 | TRBD1 | - | TGTGCCAGCAGGGGACAGGTTCAAGATACGCAGTATTTT | CASRGQVQDTQYF
TRBJ2-5 | TRBV29-1 | - | many | TGCAGCGTTCGCCTGACCCCGGGCCGCCAAGAGACCCAGTACTTC | CSVRLTPGRQETQYF
TRBJ2-3 | TRBV13 | TRBD1 | many | TGTGCCAGCAGCCCGGACAGGGGTTTACCAGATACGCAGTATTTT | CASSPDRGLPDTQYF
TRBJ2-1 | TRBV14 | TRBD1 | many | TGTGCCAGCAGCCTAATGACAGGGAGCTACAATGAGCAGTTCTTC | CASSLMTGSYNEQFF
TRBJ2-3 | TRBV24-1 | - | - | TGTGCCACCAGTGATTTCTCAGGGGCCTGGAGCACAGATACGCAGTATTTT | CATSDFSGAWSTDTQYF
TRBJ2-1 | TRBV7-9 | - | few | TGTGCCCCCAGGGATGGCAGGCACAATGAGCAGTTCTTC | CAPRDGRHNEQFF
TRBJ1-2 | TRBV29-1 | - | many | TGCAGCGTTGAAAGGGGACACGTAACCTATGGCTACACCTTC | CSVERGHVTYGYTF
TRBJ2-3 | TRBV10-3 | TRBD1 | few | TGTGCCATCAGGACAGACAGGGATATCAGCACAGATACGCAGTATTTT | CAIRTDRDISTDTQYF
TRBJ2-7 | TRBV7-2 | - | many | TGTGCCAGCAGCTTAGAGTTCGGGGAAAACTACGAGCAGTACTTC | CASSLEFGENYEQYF
TRBJ1-5 | TRBV7-2 | - | few | TGTGCCAGCAGCTTACTGGGGGTGGGCGGCAACAATCAGCCCCAGCATTTT | CASSLLGVGGNNQPQHF
TRBJ1-6 | TRBV6-2/TRBV6-3 | TRBD1 | many | TGTGCCAGCGCTACCGGACAGGGGAGGTCCTATAATTCACCCCTCCACTTT | CASATGQGRSYNSPLHF